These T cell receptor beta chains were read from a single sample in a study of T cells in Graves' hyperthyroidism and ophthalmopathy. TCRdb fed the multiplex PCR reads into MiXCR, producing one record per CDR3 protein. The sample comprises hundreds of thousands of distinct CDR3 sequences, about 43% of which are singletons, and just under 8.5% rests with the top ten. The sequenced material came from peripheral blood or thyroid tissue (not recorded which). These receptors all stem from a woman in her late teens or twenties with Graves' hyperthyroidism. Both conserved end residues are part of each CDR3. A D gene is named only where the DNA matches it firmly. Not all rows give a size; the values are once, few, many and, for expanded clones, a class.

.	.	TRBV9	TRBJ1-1	TGTGCCAGCAGCCAAGGGTCCGCCCGAGCTTTCTTT	CASSQGSARAFF
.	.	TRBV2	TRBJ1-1	TGTGCCAGCGTTGAAGTGCAGGTGAACACTGAAGCTTTCTTT	CASVEVQVNTEAFF
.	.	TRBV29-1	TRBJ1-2	TGCAGCGTTGAACAAAGCAGTTGGACAGCGTCTAACTATGGCTACACCTTC	CSVEQSSWTASNYGYTF
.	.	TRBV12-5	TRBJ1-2	TGTGCTAGTGGGGGGACGTCTAACTATGGCTACACCTTC	CASGGTSNYGYTF
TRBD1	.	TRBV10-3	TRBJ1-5	TGTGCCATCAGTGTGACCTCCCCACAGGGGAGCAATCAGCCCCAGCATTTT	CAISVTSPQGSNQPQHF
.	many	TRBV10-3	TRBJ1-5	TGTGCCATCAGTGAGGCCTCAGGGGGCAATCAGCCCCAGCATTTT	CAISEASGGNQPQHF
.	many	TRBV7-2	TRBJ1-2	TGTGCCAGCAGCGATACGGCAGGGGTTAGGTACGGCTACACCTTC	CASSDTAGVRYGYTF
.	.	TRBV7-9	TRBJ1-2	TGTGCCAGCAGCTTAGGACCCGGGGGTTGGAGTGGCTACACCTTC	CASSLGPGGWSGYTF
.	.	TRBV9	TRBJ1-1	TGTGCCAGCAGTTTAGGGGAAGAGGGTACTGAAGCTTTCTTT	CASSLGEEGTEAFF
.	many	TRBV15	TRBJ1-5	TGTGCCACCGCCGACGCGACGGCGGGCTATAGCAATCAGCCCCAGCATTTT	CATADATAGYSNQPQHF
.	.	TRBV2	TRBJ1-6	TGTGCCAGCACTTCCGGGTCACCCCTCCACTTT	CASTSGSPLHF
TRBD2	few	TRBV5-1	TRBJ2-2	TGCGCCAGCAGCATCGGGACTAGCACCACCGGGGAGCTGTTTTTT	CASSIGTSTTGELFF
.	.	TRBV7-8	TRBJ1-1	TGTGCCAGCAGCCAAGTTACGGGGGAAGCTTTCTTT	CASSQVTGEAFF
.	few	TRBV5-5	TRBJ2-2	TGTGCCAGCAGCTTGAGGACTACCACCGGGGAGCTGTTTTTT	CASSLRTTTGELFF
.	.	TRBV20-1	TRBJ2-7	TGCAGTACCCCGGCGGCGGAAAGCTCCTACGAGCAGTACTTC	CSTPAAESSYEQYF
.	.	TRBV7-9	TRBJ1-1	TGTGCCAGCAGCTTGGGGGGGAACACTGCAGCTTTCTTT	CASSLGGNTAAFF
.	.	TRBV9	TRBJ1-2	TGTGCCAGCGGCGTAACAGGGAGTGGCTACACCTTC	CASGVTGSGYTF
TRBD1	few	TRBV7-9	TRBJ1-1	TGTGCCAGCAGCTTGGGACAGCCCCCGGCGGGTGAAGCTTTCTTT	CASSLGQPPAGEAFF
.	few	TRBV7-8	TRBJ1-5	TGTGCCAGCAGAGGGGCCTTTGATCAGCCCCAGCATTTT	CASRGAFDQPQHF
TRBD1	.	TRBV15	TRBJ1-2	TGTGCCACCAGCAGGGACAGGGTGGACTATGGCTACACCTTC	CATSRDRVDYGYTF
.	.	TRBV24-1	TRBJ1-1	TGTGCCACCAGTGACCCTGGGACGGTCGAAGCTTTCTTT	CATSDPGTVEAFF
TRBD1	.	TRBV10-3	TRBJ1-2	TGTGCCATCAGAACAGGGGTGACGGCTGGCTACACCTTC	CAIRTGVTAGYTF
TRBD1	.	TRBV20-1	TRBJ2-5	TGCAGTGCTAGAATTCTTTTCGGGACAGGGGACCAGCCCCAGTACTTC	CSARILFGTGDQPQYF
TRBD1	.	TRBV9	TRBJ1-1	TGTGCCAGCAGCGTATCGGGACAGATGAACACTGAAGCTTTCTTT	CASSVSGQMNTEAFF
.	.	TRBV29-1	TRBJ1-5	TGCAGCCAAGACGTAGGACAGCCCCAGCATTTT	CSQDVGQPQHF
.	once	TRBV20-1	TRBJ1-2	TGCAGTGCTAATCGTGGGCAGAGATATGGCTACACCTTC	CSANRGQRYGYTF
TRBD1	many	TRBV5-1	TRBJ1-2	TGCGCCAGCAGCTTTCAGGGGGCAGACTATGGCTACACCTTC	CASSFQGADYGYTF
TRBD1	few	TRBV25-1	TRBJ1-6	TGTGCCAGCCAGGGGACAGGAATCTATAATTCACCCCTCCACTTT	CASQGTGIYNSPLHF
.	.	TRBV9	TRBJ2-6	TGTGCCAGCAGAACTACTGGGGCCAACGTCCTGACTTTC	CASRTTGANVLTF
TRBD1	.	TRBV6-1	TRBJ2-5	TGTGCCAGCACTGACGGGACAGGGGGCGCGGGAGAGACCCAGTACTTC	CASTDGTGGAGETQYF
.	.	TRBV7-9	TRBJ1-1	TGTGCCAGCAGCTTAGCGGGTCGGGGAACGGGAACTGAAGCTTTCTTT	CASSLAGRGTGTEAFF
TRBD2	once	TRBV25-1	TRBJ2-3	TGTGCCAGCAGCGACGGACTAGCGGCAGATACGCAGTATTTT	CASSDGLAADTQYF
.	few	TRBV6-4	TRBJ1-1	TGTGCCAGCAGGCCCCGGGCGGCCTTGAACACTGAAGCTTTCTTT	CASRPRAALNTEAFF
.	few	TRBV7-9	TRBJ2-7	TGTGCCAGCAGCTTAGCGGTTAGCTCCTACGAGCAGTACTTC	CASSLAVSSYEQYF
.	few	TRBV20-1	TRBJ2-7	TGCAGTGCCGACGGGGCGGGAACCTCCTACGAGCAGTACTTC	CSADGAGTSYEQYF
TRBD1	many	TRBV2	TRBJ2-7	TGTGCCAGCGGGGGACAGGGCTACGAGCAGTACTTC	CASGGQGYEQYF
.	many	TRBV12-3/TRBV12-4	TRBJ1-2	TGTGCCAGCAGTAACGAAGGAGGCTACACCTTC	CASSNEGGYTF
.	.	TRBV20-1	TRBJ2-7	TGCAGTGCTAGAGGCGGAGGGTGGGACGAGCAGTACTTC	CSARGGGWDEQYF
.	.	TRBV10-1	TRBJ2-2	TGCGCCAGCAGACAGGGGAGGGACACCGGGGAGCTGTTTTTT	CASRQGRDTGELFF
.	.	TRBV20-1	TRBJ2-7	TGCAGTGCTAGAGAGGGACCCTACGAGCAGTACTTC	CSAREGPYEQYF
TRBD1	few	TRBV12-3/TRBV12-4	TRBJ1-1	TGTGCCAGCCGGGACAGGGGGGACACTGAAGCTTTCTTT	CASRDRGDTEAFF
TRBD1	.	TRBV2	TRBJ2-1	TGTGCCAGCAGTAACGGACAGGGGGATGAGCAGTTCTTC	CASSNGQGDEQFF
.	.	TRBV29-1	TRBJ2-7	TGCAGCGTTGAAGGGAAATCCTACGAGCAGTACTTC	CSVEGKSYEQYF
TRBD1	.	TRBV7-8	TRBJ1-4	TGTGCCAGCAGCCCGGGGACAGGCTCCCCGGGGGAAAAACTGTTTTTT	CASSPGTGSPGEKLFF
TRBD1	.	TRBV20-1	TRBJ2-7	TGCAGTGCGTGGGACAGGGGGTCCTACGAGCAGTACTTC	CSAWDRGSYEQYF
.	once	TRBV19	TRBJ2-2	TGTGCCAGTACCCGCCCGAACACCGGGGAGCTGTTTTTT	CASTRPNTGELFF
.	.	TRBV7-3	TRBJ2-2	TGTGCCAGCAGCCAAGCCGGCACCGGGGAGCTGTTTTTT	CASSQAGTGELFF
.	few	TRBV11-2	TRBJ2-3	TGTGCCAGCAGCTTAATTGCTTCCCCAGATACGCAGTATTTT	CASSLIASPDTQYF